The clone carrying this T cell receptor beta chain was counted many times. Its antigen remains unknown. Time point here: newly diagnosed GD, antithyroid drugs for less than 3 months. PBMCs provided the RNA from which the TCR library was made. The entry originates in a study of regulatory T cells in long-lasting Graves disease. Notes on the study in general: TRBV28, TRBJ1-2 and TRBJ2-5 were segments that persistent disease favored. Authors noted too few samples as a limitation. Between persistent patients, thousands of public clonotypes were shared, exceeding the approximately 990 shared between new patients.

The authors built TCR beta libraries using iRepertoire HTBI primers and Arm-PCR of CDR3 regions. Per the original data handling: Looking across samples, the authors found 55 to 70 TRBV and 14 to 15 TRBJ segments. One entry per CDR3 protein, called by TCRdb with MiXCR from the multiplex PCR reads. The V and J calls and clone size come from TCRdb's table, not from the authors' own analysis. The sample records over 200,000 distinct CDR3 sequences, roughly 18% being singletons. This CDR3 is 14 amino acids long. The germline V gene encodes CDR1 SGHTA and CDR2 FQGTGA. V shed 6 bases and J shed 3 bases, with 15 bases lying between them.

This receptor was taken from a female donor with Graves disease. The sample in question was peripheral blood mononuclear cells (PBMCs), obtained at new diagnosis, from a patient treated with antithyroid drugs. The gene calls are TRBV7-3 and TRBJ2-7; D is undetermined. The CDR3 bases are TGTGCCAGCAGGGTAAGGTCACGAAACTACGAGCAGTACTTC. Translating gives CASRVRSRNYEQYF.